This TCR beta chain was observed in a study of identical twins. Study findings and constraints: The study found excess low generation probability among twin-shared out-of-frame alpha sequences. A cross-sectional statistical analysis, not follow-up of the same donors, supported the conclusions. Abundant cord blood beta clonotypes carried fewer insertions; memory repertoires showed none.

This CDR3 is 13 amino acids long. Germline V gene lookup returns CDR1 KGHSH and CDR2 LQKENI. V was shortened by 3 bases and J by 2 bases, with 7 bases between the two germline ends. Template switching added a universal primer site, and cDNA bore unique molecular identifiers. TCRdb reanalysed the 5' RACE reads using MiXCR and keeps one entry per CDR3 protein. The sample records around 140,000 distinct CDR3 sequences, approximately 3.5% being singletons. This clonotype was recorded at least ten times. Its antigen is undetermined. V and J are TRBV18 and TRBJ2-5; no reliable D call. This clonotype was sampled from a man aged 18 to 29 in good health. Source material: memory T cells sorted from blood. Written as DNA, the CDR3 is TGTGCCAGCTCACCGTACCAGCAAGAGACCCAGTACTTC. Residues: CASSPYQQETQYF.